The clone carrying this TCR beta chain was counted only a few times. Its antigen is unidentified. CDR1 and CDR2 from the germline V gene are DFQATT and SNEGSKA (reference sequence). This CDR3 contains 15 residues. The data are from a study of blood T cells in healthy people across ages. Whole-study results and caveats: TCR beta diversity was tightly associated with the proportion of naive T cells.

For the second PCR, which ran for roughly 7 to 11 cycles, a sample-barcoded 5' primer and a J-beta primer mix were used. Each single sample gave us at least 2.5 million CDR3-containing paired-end reads. TCRdb re-analysed the 5' RACE reads in MiXCR, keeping a single row per CDR3 protein. The data show about 1.8 million distinct CDR3 sequences, less than 50% seen once. The receptor's source is a woman in her thirties or forties in good health. The J gene is TRBJ2-3, the V gene TRBV20-1; the D gene is possibly TRBD2 (5 bases). Sequencing input: blood. The CDR3 coding sequence is TGCACCCTCAAGGCGGGCTTACTCCGCACAGATACGCAGTATTTT. Its translation: CTLKAGLLRTDTQYF.